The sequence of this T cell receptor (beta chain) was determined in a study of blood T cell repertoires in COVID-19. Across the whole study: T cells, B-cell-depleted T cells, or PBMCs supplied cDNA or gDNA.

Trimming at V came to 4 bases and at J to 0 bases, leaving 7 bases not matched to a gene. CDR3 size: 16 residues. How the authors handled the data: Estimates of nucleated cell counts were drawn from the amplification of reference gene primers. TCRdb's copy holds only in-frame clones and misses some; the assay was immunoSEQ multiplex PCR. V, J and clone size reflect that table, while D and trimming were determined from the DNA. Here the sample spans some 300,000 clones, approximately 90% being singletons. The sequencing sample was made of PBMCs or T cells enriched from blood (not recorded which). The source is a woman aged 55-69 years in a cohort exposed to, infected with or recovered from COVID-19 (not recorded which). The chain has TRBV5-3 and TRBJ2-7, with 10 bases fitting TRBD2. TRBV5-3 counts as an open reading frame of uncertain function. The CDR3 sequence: CARSAPSGSDSYEQYF. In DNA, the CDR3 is TGTGCCAGAAGCGCACCTAGCGGGAGTGACTCCTACGAGCAGTACTTC.